This TCR beta chain was obtained from a study of OX40 agonist ivuxolimab in advanced cancers. Across the study: Ivuxolimab, an antibody acting as an agonist of OX40 (CD134), was used to treat patients.

Some clones are missing from TCRdb's copy, which holds only in-frame ones; the method was immunoSEQ multiplex PCR. The table shows 100,000 to 140,000 clones, with about 91% occurring only once. General observations from the study: More expanded clones were seen, on average, in CD8+ T cells than in CD4+. Normalized T-cell clonal expansion was also low in some nonresponders.

This clone was seen a few times. Its target is not known. The sequencing used CD4+ or CD8+ T cells sorted from blood, collected in a trial of the OX40 agonist ivuxolimab. The clonotype was recovered from an adult with an advanced solid tumor such as melanoma, head and neck, liver or kidney cancer.

Here the CDR3 DNA reads TGTGCCTTTCATGGCGGGAGGACGTACGAGCAGTACTTC. Residues: CAFHGGRTYEQYF. J is TRBJ2-7 and V is TRBV30; 8 bases are shared with TRBD2. V lost 7 bases and J lost 4; bases outside the gene matches: 9. Germline-derived CDR1 and CDR2 are GTSNPN and SVGIG (reference sequence). The CDR3 spans 13 residues.